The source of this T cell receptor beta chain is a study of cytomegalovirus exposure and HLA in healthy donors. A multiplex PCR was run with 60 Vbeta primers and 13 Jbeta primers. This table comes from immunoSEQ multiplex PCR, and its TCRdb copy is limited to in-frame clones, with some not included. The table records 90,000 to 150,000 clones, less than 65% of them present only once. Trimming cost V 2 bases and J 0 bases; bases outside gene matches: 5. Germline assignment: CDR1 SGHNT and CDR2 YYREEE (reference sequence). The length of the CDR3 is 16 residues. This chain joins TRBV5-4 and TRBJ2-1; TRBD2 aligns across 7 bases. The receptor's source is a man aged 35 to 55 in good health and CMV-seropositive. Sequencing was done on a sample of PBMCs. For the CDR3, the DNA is TGTGCCAGCAGCTTTCGCGGGAGAGGCTCCTACAATGAGCAGTTCTTC. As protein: CASSFRGRGSYNEQFF.